This note documents a single TCR beta chain sequence. Produced via immunoSEQ multiplex PCR; TCRdb's table is partial and in-frame only. The table has around 100,000 clones, 90% seen once; the top ten hold about 5%. The record originates from a study of blood T cell repertoires in COVID-19. With 4 bases removed from V and 2 bases from J, the gap between germline ends came to 11 bases. The CDR3 runs 14 residues. Germline CDR1 is SGHDT and CDR2 is YYEEEE. The clonotype was recovered from a man in his fifties or sixties with acute or convalescent COVID-19. V and J are TRBV5-6 and TRBJ2-3; TRBD1 might be the D (5 bases). The specimen sequenced was peripheral blood. CDR3 amino acids: CASSRGKFTDTQYF. In DNA form, the CDR3 reads TGTGCCAGCAGCAGGGGTAAATTCACAGATACGCAGTATTTT.